This T cell receptor (beta chain) stems from a study of blood T cell repertoires in COVID-19. The overall study: Collection of acute and convalescent COVID-19 samples took place in the United States, Italy and Spain. PBMCs, B-cell-depleted T cells, or T cells provided the cDNA or gDNA that made up the material.

Original handling: Estimated nucleated cell counts came from reference gene primer amplification. This table comes from immunoSEQ multiplex PCR, and its TCRdb copy is limited to in-frame clones, with some not included. That table furnishes V, J and clone size, whereas the DNA furnished D and trimming. The sample has 150,000 to 200,000 clones, about 80% seen once. The sequencing input was peripheral blood. The receptor was isolated from a human donor with acute or convalescent COVID-19. The donor label of this sample is uncertain.

The CDR3 region is CASGTGVNSPLHF. DNA of the CDR3: TGTGCTAGTGGAACAGGGGTGAATTCACCCCTCCACTTT. The rearrangement joins TRBV12-5 to TRBJ1-6; 7 nucleotides line up with TRBD1. Looked up from germline, CDR1 is LGHNT and CDR2 is FRNRAP. The junction had 3 bases not matched to a gene; V was cut back by 6 bases and J by 7 bases. CDR3 length equals 13 residues.